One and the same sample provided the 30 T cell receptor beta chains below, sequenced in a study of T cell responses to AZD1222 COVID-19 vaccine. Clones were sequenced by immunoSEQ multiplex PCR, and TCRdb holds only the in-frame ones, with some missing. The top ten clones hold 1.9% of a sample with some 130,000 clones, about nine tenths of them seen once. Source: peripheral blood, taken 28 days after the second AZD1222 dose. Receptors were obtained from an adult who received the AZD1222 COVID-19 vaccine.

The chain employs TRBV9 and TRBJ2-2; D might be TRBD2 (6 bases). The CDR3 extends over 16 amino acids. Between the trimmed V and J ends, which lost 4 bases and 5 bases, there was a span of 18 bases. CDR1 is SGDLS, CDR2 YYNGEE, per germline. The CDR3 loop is CASSSQGGRVTGELFF. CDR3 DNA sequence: TGTGCCAGCAGCTCCCAGGGAGGCAGGGTAACCGGGGAGCTGTTTTTT.

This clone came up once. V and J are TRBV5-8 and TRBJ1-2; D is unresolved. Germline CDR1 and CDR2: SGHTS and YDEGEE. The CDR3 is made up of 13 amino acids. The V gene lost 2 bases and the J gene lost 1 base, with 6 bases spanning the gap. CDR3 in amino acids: CASSLEFNYGYTF. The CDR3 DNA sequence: TGTGCCAGCAGCTTAGAGTTTAACTATGGCTACACCTTC. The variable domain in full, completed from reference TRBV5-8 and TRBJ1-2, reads EAGVTQSPTHLIKTRGQQATLRCSPISGHTSVYWYQQALGLGLQFLLWYDEGEERNRGNFPPRFSGRQFPNYSSELNVNALELEDSALYLCASSLEFNYGYTFGSGTRLTVV.

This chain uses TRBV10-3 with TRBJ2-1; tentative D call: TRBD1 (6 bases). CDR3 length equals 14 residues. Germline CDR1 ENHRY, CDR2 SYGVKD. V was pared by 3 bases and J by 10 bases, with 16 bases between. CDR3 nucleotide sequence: TGTGCCATCAGTGATTTTAAGGCAGGGGCCGAGCAGTTCTTC. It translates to CAISDFKAGAEQFF.

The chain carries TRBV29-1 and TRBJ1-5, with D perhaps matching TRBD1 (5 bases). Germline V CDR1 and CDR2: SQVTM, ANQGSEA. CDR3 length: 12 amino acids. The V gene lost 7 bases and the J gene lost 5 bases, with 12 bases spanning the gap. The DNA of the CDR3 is TGCAGCGCTCGGACACCTGATCAGCCCCAGCATTTT. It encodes CSARTPDQPQHF.

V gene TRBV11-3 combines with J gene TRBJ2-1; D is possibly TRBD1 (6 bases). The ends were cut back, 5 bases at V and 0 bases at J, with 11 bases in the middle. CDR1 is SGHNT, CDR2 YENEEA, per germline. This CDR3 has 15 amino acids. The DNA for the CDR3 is TGTGCCAGCAGCCTCAGGGGAGTCTCCTACAATGAGCAGTTCTTC. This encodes CASSLRGVSYNEQFF.

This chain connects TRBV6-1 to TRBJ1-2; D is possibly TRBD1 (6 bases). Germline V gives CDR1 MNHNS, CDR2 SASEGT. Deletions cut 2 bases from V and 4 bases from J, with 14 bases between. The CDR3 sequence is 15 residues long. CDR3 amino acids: CASSEKNRVSYGYTF. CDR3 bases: TGTGCCAGCAGTGAAAAAAACAGGGTTTCCTATGGCTACACCTTC.

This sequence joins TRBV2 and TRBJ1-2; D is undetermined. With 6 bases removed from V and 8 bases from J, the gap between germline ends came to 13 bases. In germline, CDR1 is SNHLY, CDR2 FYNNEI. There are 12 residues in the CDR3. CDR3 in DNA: TGTGCCAGCAGCGTATTAGATAGGGGCTACACCTTC. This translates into CASSVLDRGYTF.

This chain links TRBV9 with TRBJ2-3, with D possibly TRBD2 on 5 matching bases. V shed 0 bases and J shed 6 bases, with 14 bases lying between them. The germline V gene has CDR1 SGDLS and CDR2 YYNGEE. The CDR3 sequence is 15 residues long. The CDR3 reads CASSVGLNRGDTQYF. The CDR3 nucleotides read TGTGCCAGCAGCGTAGGACTCAACCGAGGGGATACGCAGTATTTT.

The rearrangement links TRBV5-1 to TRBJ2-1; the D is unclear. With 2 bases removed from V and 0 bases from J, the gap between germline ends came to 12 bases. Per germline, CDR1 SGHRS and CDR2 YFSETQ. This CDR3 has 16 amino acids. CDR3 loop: CASSLPTRSSYNEQFF. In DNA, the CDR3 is TGCGCCAGCAGCTTACCCACACGGAGCTCCTACAATGAGCAGTTCTTC.

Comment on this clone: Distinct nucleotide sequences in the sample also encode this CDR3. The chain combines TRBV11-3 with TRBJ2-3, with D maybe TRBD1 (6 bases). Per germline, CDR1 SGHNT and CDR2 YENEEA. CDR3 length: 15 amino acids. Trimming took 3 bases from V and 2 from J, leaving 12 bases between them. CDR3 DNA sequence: TGTGCCAGCAGCTTTCGACAGGCAATCACAGATACGCAGTATTTT. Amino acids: CASSFRQAITDTQYF.

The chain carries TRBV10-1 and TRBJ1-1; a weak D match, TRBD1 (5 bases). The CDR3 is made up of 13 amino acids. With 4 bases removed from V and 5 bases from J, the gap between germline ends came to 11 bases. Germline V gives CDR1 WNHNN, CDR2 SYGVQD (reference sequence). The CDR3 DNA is TGCGCCAGCAGTGGACAGAGACAGACTGAAGCTTTCTTT. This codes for CASSGQRQTEAFF.

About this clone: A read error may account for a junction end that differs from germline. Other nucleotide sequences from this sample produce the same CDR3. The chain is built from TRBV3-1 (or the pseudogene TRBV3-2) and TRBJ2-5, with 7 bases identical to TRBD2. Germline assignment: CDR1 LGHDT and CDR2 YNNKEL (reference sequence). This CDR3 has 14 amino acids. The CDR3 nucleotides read TGTGCTAGCAGCGCGCTAGCGGTCGAAGAGACCCAGTACTTC. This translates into CASSALAVEETQYF.

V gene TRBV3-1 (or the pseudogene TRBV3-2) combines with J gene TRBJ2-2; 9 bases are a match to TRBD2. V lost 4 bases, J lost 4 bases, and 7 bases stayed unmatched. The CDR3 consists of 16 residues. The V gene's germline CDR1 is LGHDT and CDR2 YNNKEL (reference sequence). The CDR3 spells CASSPSGLATTGELFF. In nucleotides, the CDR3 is TGTGCCAGCAGCCCCTCGGGACTAGCAACCACCGGGGAGCTGTTTTTT.

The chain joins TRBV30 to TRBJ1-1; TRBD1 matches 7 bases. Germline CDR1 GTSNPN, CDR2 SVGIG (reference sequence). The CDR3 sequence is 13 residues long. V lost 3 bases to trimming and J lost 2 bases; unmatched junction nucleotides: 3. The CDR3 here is CAWRRQGNTEAFF. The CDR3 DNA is TGTGCCTGGAGAAGACAGGGCAACACTGAAGCTTTCTTT.

The CDR3 loop reads CASSPRSSTLYGYTF. The CDR3 nucleotides read TGTGCCAGCTCACCCCGGAGCAGCACTCTCTATGGCTACACCTTC. The chain links TRBV18 to TRBJ1-2; D is undetermined. Germline loops: CDR1 KGHSH, CDR2 LQKENI. The CDR3 loop spans 15 amino acids. The V end was cut by 3 bases, the J end by 4 bases, with 15 bases between.

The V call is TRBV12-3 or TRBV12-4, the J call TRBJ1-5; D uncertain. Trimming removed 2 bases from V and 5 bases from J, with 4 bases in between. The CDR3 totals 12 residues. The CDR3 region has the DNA TGTGCCAGCAGTTTAAACGATCAGCCCCAGCATTTT. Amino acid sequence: CASSLNDQPQHF.

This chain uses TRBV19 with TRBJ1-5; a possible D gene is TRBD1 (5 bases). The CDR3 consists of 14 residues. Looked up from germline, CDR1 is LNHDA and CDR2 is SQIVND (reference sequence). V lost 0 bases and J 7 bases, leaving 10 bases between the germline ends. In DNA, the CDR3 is TGTGCCAGTAGTATAGATTGGGGGAACCAGCCCCAGCATTTT. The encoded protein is CASSIDWGNQPQHF.

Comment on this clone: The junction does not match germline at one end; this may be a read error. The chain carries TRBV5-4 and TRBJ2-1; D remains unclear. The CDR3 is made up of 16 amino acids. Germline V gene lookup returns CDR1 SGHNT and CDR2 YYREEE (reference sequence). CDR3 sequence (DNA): TGTGCCAGCACCTTGGGTGGCAGAAGCTCCTACAATGAGCAGTTCTTC. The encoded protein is CASTLGGRSSYNEQFF. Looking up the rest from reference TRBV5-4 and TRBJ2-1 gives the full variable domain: ETGVTQSPTHLIKTRGQQVTLRCSSQSGHNTVSWYQQALGQGPQFIFQYYREEENGRGNFPPRFSGLQFPNYSSELNVNALELDDSALYLCASTLGGRSSYNEQFFGPGTRLTVL.

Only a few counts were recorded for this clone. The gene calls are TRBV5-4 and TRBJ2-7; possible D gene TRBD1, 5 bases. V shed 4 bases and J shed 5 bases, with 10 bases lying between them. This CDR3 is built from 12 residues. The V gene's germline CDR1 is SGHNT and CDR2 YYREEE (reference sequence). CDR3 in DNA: TGTGCCAGCAGCCAGTACAGGAACGAGCAGTACTTC. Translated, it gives CASSQYRNEQYF.

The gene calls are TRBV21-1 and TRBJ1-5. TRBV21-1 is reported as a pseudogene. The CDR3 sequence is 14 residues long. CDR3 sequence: CASSSNGGNQPQHF. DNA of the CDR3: TGTGCCAGCAGCAGCAACGGGGGCAATCAGCCCCAGCATTTT.

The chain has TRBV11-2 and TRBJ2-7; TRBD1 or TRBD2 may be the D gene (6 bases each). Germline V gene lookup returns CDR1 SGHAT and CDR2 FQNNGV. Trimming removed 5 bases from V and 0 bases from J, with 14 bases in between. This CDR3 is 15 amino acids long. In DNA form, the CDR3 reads TGTGCCAGCAGCCCTCAGGGGACTCGCTCCTACGAGCAGTACTTC. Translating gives CASSPQGTRSYEQYF.

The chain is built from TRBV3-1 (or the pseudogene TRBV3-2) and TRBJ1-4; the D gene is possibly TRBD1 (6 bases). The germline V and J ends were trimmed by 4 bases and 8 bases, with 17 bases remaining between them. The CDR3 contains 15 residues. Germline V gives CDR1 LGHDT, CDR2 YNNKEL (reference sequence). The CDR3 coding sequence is TGTGCCAGCAGCCGCTGGGACACCGGGAGGGAAAAACTGTTTTTT. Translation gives CASSRWDTGREKLFF.

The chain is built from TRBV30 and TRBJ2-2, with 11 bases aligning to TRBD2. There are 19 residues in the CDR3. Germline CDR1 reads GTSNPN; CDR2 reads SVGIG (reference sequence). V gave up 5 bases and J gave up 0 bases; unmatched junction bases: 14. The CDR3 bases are TGTGCCTGGGTCAGTACTAGCGGGGGCCTTCCCTCGAACACCGGGGAGCTGTTTTTT. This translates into CAWVSTSGGLPSNTGELFF.

CDR3 in DNA: TGTGCCAGCGCCATCCGGGACAGGCCCTACGAGCAGTACGTC. It specifies CASAIRDRPYEQYV. The chain couples TRBV7-9 to TRBJ2-7; 8 positions agree with TRBD1. V dropped 8 bases and J dropped 2; count of bases not matched to a gene: 8. CDR3 length equals 14 residues. Germline V CDR1 and CDR2: SEHNR, FQNEAQ (reference sequence).

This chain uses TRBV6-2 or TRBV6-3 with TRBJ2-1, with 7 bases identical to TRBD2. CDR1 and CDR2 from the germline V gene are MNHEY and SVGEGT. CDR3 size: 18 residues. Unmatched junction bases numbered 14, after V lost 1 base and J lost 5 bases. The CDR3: CASSYYPFWASGHNEQFF. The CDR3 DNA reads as TGTGCCAGCAGTTACTACCCTTTTTGGGCTAGCGGCCACAATGAGCAGTTCTTC.

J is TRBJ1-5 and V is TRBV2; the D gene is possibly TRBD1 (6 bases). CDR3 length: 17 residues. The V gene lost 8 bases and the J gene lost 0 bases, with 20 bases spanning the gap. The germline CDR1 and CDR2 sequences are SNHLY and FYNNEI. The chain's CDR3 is CASGGHLGAISNQPQHF. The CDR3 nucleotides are TGTGCCAGCGGGGGACACCTTGGGGCCATTAGCAATCAGCCCCAGCATTTT. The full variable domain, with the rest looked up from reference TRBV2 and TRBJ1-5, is EPEVTQTPSHQVTQMGQEVILRCVPISNHLYFYWYRQILGQKVEFLVSFYNNEISEKSEIFDDQFSVERPDGSNFTLKIRSTKLEDSAMYFCASGGHLGAISNQPQHFGDGTRLSIL.

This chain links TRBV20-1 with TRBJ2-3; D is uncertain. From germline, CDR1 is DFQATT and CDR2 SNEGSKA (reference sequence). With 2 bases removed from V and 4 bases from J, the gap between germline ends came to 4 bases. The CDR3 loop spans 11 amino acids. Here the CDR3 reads CSARMADTQYF. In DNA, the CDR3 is TGCAGTGCTAGAATGGCAGATACGCAGTATTTT.

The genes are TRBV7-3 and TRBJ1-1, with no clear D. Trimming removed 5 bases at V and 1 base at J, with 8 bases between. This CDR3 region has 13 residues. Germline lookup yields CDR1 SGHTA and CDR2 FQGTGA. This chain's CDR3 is CASSLTRNTEAFF. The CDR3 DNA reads TGTGCCAGCAGCCTGACACGGAACACTGAAGCTTTCTTT.

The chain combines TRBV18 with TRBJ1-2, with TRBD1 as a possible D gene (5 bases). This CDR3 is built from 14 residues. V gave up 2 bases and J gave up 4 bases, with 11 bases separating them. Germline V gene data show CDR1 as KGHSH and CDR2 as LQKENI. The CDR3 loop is CASSPSEQAYGYTF. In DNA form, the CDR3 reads TGTGCCAGCTCACCATCCGAACAGGCCTATGGCTACACCTTC.

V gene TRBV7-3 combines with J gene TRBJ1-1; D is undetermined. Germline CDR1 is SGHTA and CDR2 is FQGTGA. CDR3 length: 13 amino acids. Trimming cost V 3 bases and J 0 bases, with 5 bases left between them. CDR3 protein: CASSFGMNTEAFF. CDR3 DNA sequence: TGTGCCAGCAGCTTCGGGATGAACACTGAAGCTTTCTTT.